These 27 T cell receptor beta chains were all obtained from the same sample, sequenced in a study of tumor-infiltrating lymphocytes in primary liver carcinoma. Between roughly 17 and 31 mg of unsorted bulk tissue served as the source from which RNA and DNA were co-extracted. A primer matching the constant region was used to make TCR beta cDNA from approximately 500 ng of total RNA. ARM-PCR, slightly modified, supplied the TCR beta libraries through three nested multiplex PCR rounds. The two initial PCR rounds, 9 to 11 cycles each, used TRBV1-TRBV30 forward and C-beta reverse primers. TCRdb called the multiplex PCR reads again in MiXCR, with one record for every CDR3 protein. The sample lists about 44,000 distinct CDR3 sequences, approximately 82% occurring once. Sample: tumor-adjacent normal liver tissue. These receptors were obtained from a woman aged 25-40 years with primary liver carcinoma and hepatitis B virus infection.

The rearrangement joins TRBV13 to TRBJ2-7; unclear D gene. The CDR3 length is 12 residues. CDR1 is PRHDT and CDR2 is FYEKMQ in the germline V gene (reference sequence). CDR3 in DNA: TGTGTCGGCAGCCAAGGAGACCTCGAGCAGTACTTC. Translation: CVGSQGDLEQYF.

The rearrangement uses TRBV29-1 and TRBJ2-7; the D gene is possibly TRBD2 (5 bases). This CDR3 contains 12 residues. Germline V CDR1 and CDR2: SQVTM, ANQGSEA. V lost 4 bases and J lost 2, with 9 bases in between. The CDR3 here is CSVGEGPYEQYF. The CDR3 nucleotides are TGCAGCGTTGGTGAGGGCCCCTACGAGCAGTACTTC.

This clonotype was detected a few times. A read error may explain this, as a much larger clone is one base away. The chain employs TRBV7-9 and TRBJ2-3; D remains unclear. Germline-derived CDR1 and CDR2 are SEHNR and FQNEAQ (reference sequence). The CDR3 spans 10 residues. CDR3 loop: CVSSIDTQYF. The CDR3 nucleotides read TGTGTCAGCAGTATAGATACGCAGTATTTT.

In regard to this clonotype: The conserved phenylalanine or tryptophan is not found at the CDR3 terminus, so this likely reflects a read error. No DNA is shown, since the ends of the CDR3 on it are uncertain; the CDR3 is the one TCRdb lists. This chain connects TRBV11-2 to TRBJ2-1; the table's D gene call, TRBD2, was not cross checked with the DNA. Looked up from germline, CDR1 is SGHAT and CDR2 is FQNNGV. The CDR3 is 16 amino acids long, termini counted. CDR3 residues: CASSWWGLAGNNEQSL.

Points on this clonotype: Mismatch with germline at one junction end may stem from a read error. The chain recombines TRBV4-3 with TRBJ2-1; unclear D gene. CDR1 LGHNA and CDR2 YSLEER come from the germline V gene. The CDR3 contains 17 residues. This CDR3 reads CASSQGFEMRSYSEQFF. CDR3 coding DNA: TGCGCCAGCAGCCAGGGTTTCGAGATGAGGTCCTACAGTGAGCAGTTCTTT.

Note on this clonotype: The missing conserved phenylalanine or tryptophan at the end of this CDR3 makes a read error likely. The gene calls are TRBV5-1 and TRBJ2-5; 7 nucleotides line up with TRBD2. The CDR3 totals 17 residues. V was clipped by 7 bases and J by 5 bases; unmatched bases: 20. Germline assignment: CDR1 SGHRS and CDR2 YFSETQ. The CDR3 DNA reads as TGCGCCAGCCGCTCGGCCCGCGGAGCGGGAATTTTGGAGACCCAGTACCTC. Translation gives CASRSARGAGILETQYL.

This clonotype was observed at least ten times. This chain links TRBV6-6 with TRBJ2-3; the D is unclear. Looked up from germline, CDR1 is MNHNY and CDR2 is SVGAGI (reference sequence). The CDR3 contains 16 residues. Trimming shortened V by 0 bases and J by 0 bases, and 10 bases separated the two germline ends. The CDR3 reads CASSYSGVSSTDTQYF. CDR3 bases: TGTGCCAGCAGTTACTCTGGGGTATCTAGCACAGATACGCAGTATTTT.

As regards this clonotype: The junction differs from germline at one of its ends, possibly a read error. In DNA form, the CDR3 reads TGTGCCTGCAGCTTACCGACGGGGACACCCAACTATGGGTACACCTTC. Protein: CACSLPTGTPNYGYTF. This sequence joins TRBV7-9 and TRBJ1-2, with a possible D match to TRBD1 (6 bases). Germline CDR1 and CDR2: SEHNR and FQNEAQ (reference sequence). This CDR3 region has 16 residues.

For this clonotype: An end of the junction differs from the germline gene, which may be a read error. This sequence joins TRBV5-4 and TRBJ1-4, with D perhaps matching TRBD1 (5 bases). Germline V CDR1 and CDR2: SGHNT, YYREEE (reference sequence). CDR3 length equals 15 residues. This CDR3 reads CVSIANRGLNEKLFF. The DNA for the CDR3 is TGTGTCAGCATCGCCAACCGGGGCCTTAATGAAAAACTGTTTTTT.

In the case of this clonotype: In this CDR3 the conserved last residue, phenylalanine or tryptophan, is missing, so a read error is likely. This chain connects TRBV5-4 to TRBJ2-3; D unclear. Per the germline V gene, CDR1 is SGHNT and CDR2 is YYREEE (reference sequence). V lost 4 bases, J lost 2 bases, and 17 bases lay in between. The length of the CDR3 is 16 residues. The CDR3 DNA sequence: TGTGCCAGCAGCCGGGTAGAGCGTAGCCCCACAGATACGCAGTATTTA. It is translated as CASSRVERSPTDTQYL.

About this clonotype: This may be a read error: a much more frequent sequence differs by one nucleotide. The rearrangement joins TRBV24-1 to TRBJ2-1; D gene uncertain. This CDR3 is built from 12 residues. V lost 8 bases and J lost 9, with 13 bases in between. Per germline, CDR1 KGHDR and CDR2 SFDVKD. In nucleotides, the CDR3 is TGTGCCACCACTGGCCCCTACCTTGAGCAGTTCTTC. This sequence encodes CATTGPYLEQFF.

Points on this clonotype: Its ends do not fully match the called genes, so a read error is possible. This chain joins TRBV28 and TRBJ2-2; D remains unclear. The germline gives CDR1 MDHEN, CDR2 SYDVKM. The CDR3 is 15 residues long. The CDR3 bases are TGTGCCAGCAGTTTAGTCGGGTTGAACACCCGGGAGCTGTTTTTT. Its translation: CASSLVGLNTRELFF.

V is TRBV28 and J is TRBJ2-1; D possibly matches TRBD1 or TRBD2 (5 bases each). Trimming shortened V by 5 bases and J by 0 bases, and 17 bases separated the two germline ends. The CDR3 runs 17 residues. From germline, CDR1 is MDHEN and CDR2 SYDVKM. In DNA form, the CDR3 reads TGTGCCAGCAGTACAGCGCTGGGGACCAGCTCCTACAATGAGCAGTTCTTC. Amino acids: CASSTALGTSSYNEQFF.

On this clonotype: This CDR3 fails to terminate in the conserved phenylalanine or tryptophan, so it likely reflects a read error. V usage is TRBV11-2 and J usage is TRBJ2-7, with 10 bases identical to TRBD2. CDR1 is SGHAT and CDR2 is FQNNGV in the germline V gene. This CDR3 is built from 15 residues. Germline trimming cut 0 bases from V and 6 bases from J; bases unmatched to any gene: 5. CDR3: CASSLEPSGSGEQYS. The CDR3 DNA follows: TGTGCCAGCAGCTTAGAGCCTAGCGGGAGCGGCGAGCAGTACTCC.

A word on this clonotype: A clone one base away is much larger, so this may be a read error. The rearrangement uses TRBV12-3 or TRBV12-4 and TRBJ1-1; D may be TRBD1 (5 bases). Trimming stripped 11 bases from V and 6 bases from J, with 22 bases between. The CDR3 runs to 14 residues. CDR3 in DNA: TGTGCCGGCAATACGGGACGGGCATTGCCTGAAGCTTTCTTT. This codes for CAGNTGRALPEAFF.

CDR3 loop: CASSRALQETQYF. The CDR3 DNA is TGTGCCAGCAGTCGGGCCCTGCAGGAGACCCAGTACTTC. The chain joins TRBV7-6 to TRBJ2-5; D is uncertain. This CDR3 is built from 13 residues. Between the trimmed V and J ends, which lost 6 bases and 5 bases, there was a span of 13 bases. CDR1 is SGHVS and CDR2 is FNYEAQ in the germline V gene. Based on the CDR3 plus reference TRBV7-6 and TRBJ2-5, the full variable domain is GAGVSQSPRYKVTKRGQDVALRCDPISGHVSLYWYRQALGQGPEFLTYFNYEAQQDKSGLPNDRFSAERPEGSISTLTIQRTEQRDSAMYRCASSRALQETQYFGPGTRLLVL.

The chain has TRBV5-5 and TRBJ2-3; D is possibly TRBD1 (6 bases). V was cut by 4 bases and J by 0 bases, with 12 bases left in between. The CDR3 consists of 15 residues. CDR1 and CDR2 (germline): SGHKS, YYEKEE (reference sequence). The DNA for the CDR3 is TGTGCCAGCAGCCCCGGGACATGGAGCACAGATACGCAGTATTTT. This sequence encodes CASSPGTWSTDTQYF.

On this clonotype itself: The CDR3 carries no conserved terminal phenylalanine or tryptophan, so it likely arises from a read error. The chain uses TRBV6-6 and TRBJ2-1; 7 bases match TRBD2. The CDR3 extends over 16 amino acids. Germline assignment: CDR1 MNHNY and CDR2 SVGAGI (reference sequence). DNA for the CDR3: TGTACCAGCAGCCGGGGCTTACTAGCGCCCCATACTGAGCAGTTCTTA. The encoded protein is CTSSRGLLAPHTEQFL.

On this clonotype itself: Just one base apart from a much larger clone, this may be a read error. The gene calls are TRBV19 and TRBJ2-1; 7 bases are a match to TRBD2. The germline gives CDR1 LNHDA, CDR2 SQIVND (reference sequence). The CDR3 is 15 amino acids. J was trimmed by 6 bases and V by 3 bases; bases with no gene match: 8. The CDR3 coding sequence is TGTGCCAGTAGTATCAGGCGGGAGTTCGGCAATGAGCAGTTCTTC. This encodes CASSIRREFGNEQFF.

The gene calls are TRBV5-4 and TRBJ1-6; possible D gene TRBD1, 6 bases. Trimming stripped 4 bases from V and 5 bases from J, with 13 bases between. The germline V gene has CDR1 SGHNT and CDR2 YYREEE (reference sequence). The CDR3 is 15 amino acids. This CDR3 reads CASSPGAGDNSPLHF. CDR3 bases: TGTGCCAGCAGCCCAGGGGCGGGGGATAATTCACCCCTCCACTTT.

CDR3 sequence reads: CASLGQPNSPLHF. As DNA, the CDR3 is TGTGCCAGTTTGGGCCAGCCCAATTCACCCCTCCACTTT. The chain combines TRBV18 with TRBJ1-6; D not resolved. With 9 bases removed from V and 7 bases from J, the gap between germline ends came to 13 bases. The CDR3 sequence is 13 residues long. Germline CDR1 is KGHSH and CDR2 is LQKENI.

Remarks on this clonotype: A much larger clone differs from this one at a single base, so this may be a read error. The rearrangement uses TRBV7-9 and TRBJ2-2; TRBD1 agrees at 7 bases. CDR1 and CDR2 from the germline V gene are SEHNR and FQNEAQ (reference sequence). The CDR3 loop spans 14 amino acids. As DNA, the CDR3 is TGTGCCAGCAGCCGACAGGGTAACACCTGGGAGCTGTTTTTT. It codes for CASSRQGNTWELFF.

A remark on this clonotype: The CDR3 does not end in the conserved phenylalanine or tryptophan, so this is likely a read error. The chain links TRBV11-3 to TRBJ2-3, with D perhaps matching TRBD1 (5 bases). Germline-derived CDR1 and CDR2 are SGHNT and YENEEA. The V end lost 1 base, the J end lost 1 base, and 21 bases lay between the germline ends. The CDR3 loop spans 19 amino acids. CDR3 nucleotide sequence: TGTGCCAGCAGCTTAGGTTTTGGGGCGGTAGCAGGAGGCACAGATACGCAGTATTCT. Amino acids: CASSLGFGAVAGGTDTQYS.

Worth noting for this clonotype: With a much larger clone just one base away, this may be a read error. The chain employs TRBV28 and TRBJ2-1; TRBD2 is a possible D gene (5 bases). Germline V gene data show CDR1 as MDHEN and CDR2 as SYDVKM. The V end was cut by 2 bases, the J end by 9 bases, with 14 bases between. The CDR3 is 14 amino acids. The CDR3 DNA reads TGTGCCAGCAGTTTACCCGGACTGAGAGGTGAGCAGTTCTTC. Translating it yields CASSLPGLRGEQFF.

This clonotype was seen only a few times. For the CDR3, the DNA is TGTGCCAGCAGTTCGGGACTAGCGCCAAACATTCAGTACTTC. It is translated as CASSSGLAPNIQYF. J is TRBJ2-4 and V is TRBV28, with 10 bases fitting TRBD2. Germline CDR1 reads MDHEN; CDR2 reads SYDVKM. The CDR3 consists of 14 residues. V lost 4 bases, J lost 6 bases, and 3 bases stayed unmatched. Looking up the rest from reference TRBV28 and TRBJ2-4 gives the full variable domain: DVKVTQSSRYLVKRTGEKVFLECVQDMDHENMFWYRQDPGLGLRLIYFSYDVKMKEKGDIPEGYSVSREKKERFSLILESASTNQTSMYLCASSSGLAPNIQYFGAGTRLSVL.

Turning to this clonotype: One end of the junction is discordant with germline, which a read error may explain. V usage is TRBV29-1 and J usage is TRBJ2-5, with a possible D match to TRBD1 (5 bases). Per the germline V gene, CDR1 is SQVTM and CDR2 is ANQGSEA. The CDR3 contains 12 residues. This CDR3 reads CGARASQGTQYF. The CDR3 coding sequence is TGCGGCGCCAGGGCAAGCCAAGGGACCCAGTACTTC.

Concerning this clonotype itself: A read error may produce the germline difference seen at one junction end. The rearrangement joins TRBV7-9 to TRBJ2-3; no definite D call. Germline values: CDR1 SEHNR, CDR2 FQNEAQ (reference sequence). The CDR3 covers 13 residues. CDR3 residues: CAISLRSTDTQYF. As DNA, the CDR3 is TGTGCCATCAGCTTGAGAAGCACGGATACGCAGTATTTT.